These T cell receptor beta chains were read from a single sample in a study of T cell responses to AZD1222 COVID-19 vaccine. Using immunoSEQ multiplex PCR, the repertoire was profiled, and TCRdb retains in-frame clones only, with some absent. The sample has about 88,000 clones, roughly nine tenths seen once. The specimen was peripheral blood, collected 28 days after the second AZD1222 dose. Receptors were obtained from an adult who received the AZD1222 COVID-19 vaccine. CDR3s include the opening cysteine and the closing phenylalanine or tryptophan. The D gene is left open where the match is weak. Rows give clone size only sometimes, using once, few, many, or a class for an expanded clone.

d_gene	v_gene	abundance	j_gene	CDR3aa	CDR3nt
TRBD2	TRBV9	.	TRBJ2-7	CASSASGGAFEQYF	TGTGCCAGCAGCGCTAGCGGGGGGGCTTTCGAGCAGTACTTC
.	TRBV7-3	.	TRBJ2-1	CASSSLIPGHLEPYNEQFF	TGTGCCAGCAGCTCCCTGATCCCGGGACACTTGGAGCCCTACAATGAGCAGTTCTTC
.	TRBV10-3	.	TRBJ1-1	CAISTQGTNTEAFF	TGTGCCATCAGTACCCAAGGGACGAACACTGAAGCTTTCTTT
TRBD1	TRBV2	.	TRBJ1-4	CASRDIQGATNEKLFF	TGTGCCAGCAGAGACATACAGGGGGCAACTAATGAAAAACTGTTTTTT
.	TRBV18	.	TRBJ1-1	CASSSKQGGTLVEAFF	TGTGCCAGCTCTTCAAAGCAGGGAGGGACTCTTGTTGAAGCTTTCTTT
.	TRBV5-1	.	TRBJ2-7	CASSPTGTARPQLSYEQYF	TGCGCCAGCAGCCCAACAGGGACTGCCCGCCCCCAATTATCCTACGAGCAGTACTTC
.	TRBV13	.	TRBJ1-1	CASSLTRGGTEAFF	TGTGCCAGCAGCTTGACGAGAGGGGGGACTGAAGCTTTCTTT
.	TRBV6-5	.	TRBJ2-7	CASSYSVSSYEQYF	TGTGCCAGCAGTTACAGTGTTAGCTCCTACGAGCAGTACTTC
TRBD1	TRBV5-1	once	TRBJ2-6	CASSTGQGRSAGANVLTF	TGCGCCAGCAGCACCGGACAGGGGAGGTCAGCTGGGGCCAACGTCCTGACTTTC
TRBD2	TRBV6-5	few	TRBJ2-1	CATIPGLAGFNEQFF	TGTGCCACCATTCCCGGGCTAGCGGGGTTTAATGAGCAGTTCTTC
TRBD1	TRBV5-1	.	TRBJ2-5	CASSLGIQGGETQYF	TGCGCCAGCAGCTTGGGAATACAGGGGGGAGAGACCCAGTACTTC
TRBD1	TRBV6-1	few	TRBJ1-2	CASSEGQGERGYGYTF	TGTGCCAGCAGTGAGGGTCAGGGGGAGAGGGGCTATGGCTACACCTTC
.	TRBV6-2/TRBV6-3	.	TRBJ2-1	CASSLFWQGNSNEQFF	TGTGCCAGCAGTTTATTTTGGCAGGGAAATAGTAATGAGCAGTTCTTC
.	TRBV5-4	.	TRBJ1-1	CASSLDQGNTEAFF	TGTGCCAGCAGCTTGGATCAGGGGAACACTGAAGCTTTCTTT
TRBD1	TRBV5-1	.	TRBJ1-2	CASSLVVGTDGYTF	TGCGCCAGCAGCTTGGTAGTGGGGACAGATGGCTACACCTTC
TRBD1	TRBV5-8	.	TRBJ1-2	CASSFYRGAANYGYTF	TGTGCCAGCAGCTTCTACAGGGGGGCGGCCAACTATGGCTACACCTTC
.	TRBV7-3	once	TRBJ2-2	CASSLTAAGELFF	TGTGCCAGCAGCTTAACGGCCGCCGGGGAGCTGTTTTTT
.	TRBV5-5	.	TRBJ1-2	CASSLTVDKVYGYTF	TGTGCCAGCAGCTTGACTGTTGACAAAGTCTATGGCTACACCTTC
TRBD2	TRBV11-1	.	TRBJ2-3	CASSSSGGVTDTQYF	TGTGCCAGCAGCTCTAGCGGGGGGGTAACAGATACGCAGTATTTT
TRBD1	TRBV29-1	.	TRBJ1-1	CSVVGQGASEAFF	TGCAGCGTTGTGGGGCAGGGGGCAAGTGAAGCTTTCTTT
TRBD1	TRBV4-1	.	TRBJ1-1	CASSRGGGGDGTEAFF	TGCGCCAGCAGCCGCGGCGGAGGGGGCGACGGCACTGAAGCTTTCTTT
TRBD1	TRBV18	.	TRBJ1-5	CASSPGTGGNQPQHF	TGTGCCAGCTCACCGGGGACAGGGGGCAATCAGCCCCAGCATTTT
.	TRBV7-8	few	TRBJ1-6	CASNPLRGNSPLHF	TGTGCCAGCAACCCGCTTAGGGGGAATTCACCCCTCCACTTT
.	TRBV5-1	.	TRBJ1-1	CASFLGASNTEAFF	TGCGCCAGCTTCTTAGGGGCTTCGAACACTGAAGCTTTCTTT
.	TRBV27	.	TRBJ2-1	CASSPDNEQFF	TGTGCCAGCAGTCCCGACAATGAGCAGTTCTTC
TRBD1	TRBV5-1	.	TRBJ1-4	CASRGQGNEKLFF	TGCGCCAGCAGAGGACAGGGGAATGAAAAACTGTTTTTT
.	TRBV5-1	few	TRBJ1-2	CASSMGSGNYGYTF	TGCGCCAGCAGCATGGGTAGTGGTAACTATGGCTACACCTTC
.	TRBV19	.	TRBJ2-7	CASSSRTDSYEQYF	TGTGCCAGTAGTTCTCGGACAGACTCCTACGAGCAGTACTTC
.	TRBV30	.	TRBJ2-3	CAWSPGADTQYF	TGTGCCTGGAGTCCAGGGGCTGATACGCAGTATTTT
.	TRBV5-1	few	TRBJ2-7	CASRYGTGPGEQYF	TGCGCCAGCAGATACGGAACAGGGCCGGGGGAGCAGTACTTC
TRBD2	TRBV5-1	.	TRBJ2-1	CASSQGLPLGEQFF	TGCGCCAGCAGCCAGGGACTACCACTTGGTGAGCAGTTCTTC
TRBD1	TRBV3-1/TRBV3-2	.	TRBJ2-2	CASSQDSTGITGELFF	TGTGCCAGCAGCCAAGATTCGACAGGGATCACCGGGGAGCTGTTTTTT
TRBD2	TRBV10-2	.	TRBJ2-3	CASRVSSGDTQYF	TGCGCCAGCAGAGTATCTAGCGGAGATACGCAGTATTTT
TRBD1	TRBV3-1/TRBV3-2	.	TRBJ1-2	CASSLGQGVGGYTF	TGTGCCAGCAGCCTCGGACAGGGGGTCGGCGGCTACACCTTC
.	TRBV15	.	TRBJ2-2	CATSRDLQAGELFF	TGTGCCACCAGCAGAGATCTACAGGCCGGGGAGCTGTTTTTT
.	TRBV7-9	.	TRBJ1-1	CASSLRGNLNTEAFF	TGTGCCAGCAGCTTACGTGGGAACCTGAACACTGAAGCTTTCTTT
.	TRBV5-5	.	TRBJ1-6	CASSLLPVNSGSPLHF	TGTGCCAGCAGCTTGCTGCCAGTCAATAGCGGTTCACCCCTCCACTTT
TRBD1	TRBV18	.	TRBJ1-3	CASSPGTGDSGNTIYF	TGTGCCAGCTCACCCGGGACAGGCGACTCTGGAAACACCATATATTTT
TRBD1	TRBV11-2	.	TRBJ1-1	CASSRPPGQEIEAFF	TGTGCCAGCAGCAGACCGCCGGGACAGGAGATTGAAGCTTTCTTT
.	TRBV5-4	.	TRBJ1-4	CASSPTAGSNEKLFF	TGTGCCAGCAGCCCCACCGCCGGTTCTAATGAAAAACTGTTTTTT
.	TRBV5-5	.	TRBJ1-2	CASSLDQYYTF	TGTGCCAGCAGCTTGGATCAGTACTACACCTTC
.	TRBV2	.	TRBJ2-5	CASTGRLEETQYF	TGTGCCAGCACTGGCAGGCTCGAAGAGACCCAGTACTTC
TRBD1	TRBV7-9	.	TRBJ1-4	CASTTVGQGEKLFF	TGTGCCAGCACCACCGTGGGACAGGGAGAAAAACTGTTTTTT